Listed below are T cell receptor beta chains from one sample, sequenced in a study of early T cells in non-severe SARS-CoV-2 infection. TCRdb ran MiXCR on the 5' RACE reads and lists one entry per CDR3 protein. The sample has 100,000 to 150,000 distinct CDR3 sequences; 14% to 15% are singletons. Input material: whole blood. Receptors originate from an adult who was a healthcare worker with PCR-confirmed SARS-CoV-2 infection or an uninfected control (not recorded which). CDR3s include the opening cysteine and the closing phenylalanine or tryptophan. The D gene is left open where the match is weak. Size values are once, few and many counts, or a class for expanded clones, and some rows have none.

TRBJ1-5	NA	TRBV4-2	few	CASSQVSVGQDQPQHF	TGTGCCAGCAGCCAAGTGTCAGTAGGGCAGGATCAGCCCCAGCATTTT
TRBJ1-2	NA	TRBV14	NA	CASSPLLGFYGYTF	TGTGCCAGCAGCCCCCTGCTTGGGTTCTATGGCTACACCTTC
TRBJ2-3	NA	TRBV6-5	NA	CASEKPGTDTQYF	TGTGCCAGCGAAAAGCCCGGCACAGATACGCAGTATTTT
TRBJ2-5	NA	TRBV5-1	NA	CASSVGGFQETQYF	TGCGCCAGCAGTGTGGGGGGCTTTCAAGAGACCCAGTACTTC
TRBJ2-2	NA	TRBV18	few	CASSGATAGTGELFF	TGTGCCAGCTCAGGAGCTACGGCGGGGACCGGGGAGCTGTTTTTT
TRBJ2-3	NA	TRBV29-1	few	CSVEVATGIADTQYF	TGCAGCGTTGAAGTAGCAACAGGGATTGCAGATACGCAGTATTTT
TRBJ2-2	TRBD1	TRBV20-1	NA	CSAAPGQGVGELFF	TGCAGTGCTGCCCCGGGACAGGGGGTCGGGGAGCTGTTTTTT
TRBJ2-7	TRBD2	TRBV5-1	few	CASSLSGEGGEQYF	TGCGCCAGCAGCTTGAGCGGGGAAGGCGGCGAGCAGTACTTC
TRBJ2-3	TRBD2	TRBV7-9	NA	CASSLLAGGPADTQYF	TGTGCCAGCAGCTTACTTGCGGGGGGGCCTGCAGATACGCAGTATTTT
TRBJ1-6	NA	TRBV3-1	NA	CASSQVYSDSPLHF	TGTGCCAGCAGCCAGGTCTATTCCGATTCACCCCTCCACTTT
TRBJ1-1	NA	TRBV12-3/TRBV12-4	few	CASSSAGRRVTEAFF	TGTGCCAGCAGTTCCGCTGGGCGGCGGGTCACTGAAGCTTTCTTT
TRBJ2-2	NA	TRBV29-1	few	CSVEEGELFF	TGCAGCGTTGAGGAGGGGGAGCTGTTTTTT
TRBJ2-3	NA	TRBV27	NA	CASRPRRDIYTDTQYF	TGTGCCAGCAGGCCCCGGCGGGACATATACACAGATACGCAGTATTTT
TRBJ2-3	NA	TRBV18	many	CASSLRIGNTDTQYF	TGTGCCAGCTCACTCCGTATAGGCAACACAGATACGCAGTATTTT
TRBJ1-6	NA	TRBV7-9	NA	CASSLDAGSNSPLHF	TGTGCCAGCAGCTTAGACGCAGGATCGAATTCACCCCTCCACTTT
TRBJ2-2	NA	TRBV30	few	CAWSVRWPGELFF	TGTGCCTGGAGTGTACGGTGGCCCGGGGAGCTGTTTTTT
TRBJ1-5	NA	TRBV12-3/TRBV12-4	few	CASREDGYQPQHF	TGTGCCAGCCGGGAGGACGGGTATCAGCCCCAGCATTTT
TRBJ2-6	NA	TRBV19	NA	CASTAPGGPSSGANVLTF	TGTGCCAGTACCGCACCGGGGGGCCCTTCCTCTGGGGCCAACGTCCTGACTTTC
TRBJ1-2	NA	TRBV18	NA	CASSPGAMEGYTF	TGTGCCAGCTCACCAGGGGCAATGGAGGGCTACACCTTC
TRBJ1-2	NA	TRBV6-2/TRBV6-3	few	CASSERTDYGYTF	TGTGCCAGCAGCGAGAGGACGGACTATGGCTACACCTTC
TRBJ1-5	TRBD1	TRBV5-5	NA	CASSLWQGGNQPQHF	TGTGCCAGCAGCTTGTGGCAGGGGGGCAATCAGCCCCAGCATTTT
TRBJ1-5	NA	TRBV2	NA	CASSRELEPQHF	TGTGCCAGCAGTCGTGAATTGGAGCCCCAGCATTTT
TRBJ1-5	NA	TRBV19	few	CASSIDGAYSNQPQHF	TGTGCCAGTAGTATTGACGGGGCCTATAGCAATCAGCCCCAGCATTTT
TRBJ2-2	NA	TRBV12-3/TRBV12-4	NA	CASSLANTGELFF	TGTGCCAGCAGCCTCGCGAACACCGGGGAGCTGTTTTTT
TRBJ1-1	TRBD1	TRBV29-1	few	CSVGGTENTEAFF	TGCAGCGTTGGAGGGACAGAAAACACTGAAGCTTTCTTT
TRBJ2-3	NA	TRBV30	few	CAGILTDTQYF	TGTGCCGGAATCTTGACAGATACGCAGTATTTT
TRBJ1-5	NA	TRBV4-1	few	CASSQMDRSNQPQHF	TGCGCCAGCAGCCAAATGGACCGAAGCAATCAGCCCCAGCATTTT
TRBJ2-5	NA	TRBV29-1	few	CSVRHYRTQETQYF	TGCAGCGTTCGCCATTATAGGACCCAAGAGACCCAGTACTTC
TRBJ1-2	NA	TRBV4-2	many	CASSQFRVQGRGYTF	TGTGCCAGCAGCCAATTCCGGGTCCAGGGCCGGGGCTACACCTTC
TRBJ1-2	NA	TRBV24-1	few	CATSDVAF	TGTGCCACCAGTGACGTAGCCTTC
TRBJ2-1	NA	TRBV29-1	few	CSVLGALGEQFF	TGCAGCGTTTTAGGAGCGCTTGGGGAGCAGTTCTTC
TRBJ2-5	NA	TRBV5-1	NA	CASSLVVGGLETQYF	TGCGCCAGCAGCTTGGTTGTAGGGGGATTGGAGACCCAGTACTTC
TRBJ2-7	NA	TRBV19	many	CASSIGLIAYEQYF	TGTGCCAGTAGTATCGGCCTAATCGCCTACGAGCAGTACTTC
TRBJ1-1	NA	TRBV29-1	NA	CSVETTTEAFF	TGCAGCGTTGAGACCACCACTGAAGCTTTCTTT
TRBJ1-6	NA	TRBV5-1	few	CASSLVGADFNSPLHF	TGCGCCAGCAGCTTGGTGGGGGCTGACTTTAATTCACCCCTCCACTTT
TRBJ2-7	TRBD2	TRBV12-3/TRBV12-4	many	CASTRGDAYEQYF	TGTGCCAGCACGCGGGGGGACGCCTACGAGCAGTACTTC
TRBJ2-1	NA	TRBV7-3	few	CASSLGRASYNEQFF	TGTGCCAGCAGCTTGGGGCGGGCCTCCTACAATGAGCAGTTCTTC
TRBJ1-2	NA	TRBV27	NA	CASRRGGNYGYTF	TGTGCCAGCCGACGGGGGGGAAACTATGGCTACACCTTC
TRBJ2-7	TRBD2	TRBV5-1	few	CASSLKRDGGPYEQYF	TGCGCCAGCAGCTTGAAGCGGGACGGCGGTCCCTACGAGCAGTACTTC
TRBJ2-1	TRBD1	TRBV5-1	few	CASSPTGVSYNEQFF	TGCGCCAGCAGCCCGACAGGGGTTTCCTACAATGAGCAGTTCTTC
TRBJ2-5	NA	TRBV30	few	CAWRGTLGGRETQYF	TGTGCCTGGAGGGGGACCCTCGGAGGTCGGGAGACCCAGTACTTC
TRBJ2-3	TRBD2	TRBV30	many	CARTVAGTDTQYF	TGTGCCAGGACAGTAGCGGGAACAGATACGCAGTATTTT